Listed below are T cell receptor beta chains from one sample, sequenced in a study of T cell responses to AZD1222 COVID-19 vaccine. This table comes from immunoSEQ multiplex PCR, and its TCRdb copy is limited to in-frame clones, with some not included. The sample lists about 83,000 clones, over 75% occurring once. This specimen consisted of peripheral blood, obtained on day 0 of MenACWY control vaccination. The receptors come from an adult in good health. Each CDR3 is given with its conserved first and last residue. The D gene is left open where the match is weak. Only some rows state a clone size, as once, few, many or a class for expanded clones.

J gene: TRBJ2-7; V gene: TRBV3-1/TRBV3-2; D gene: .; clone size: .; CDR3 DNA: TGTGCCAGCAGCCTCGACCCCAGGGTGACCTACGAGCAGTACTTC; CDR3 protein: CASSLDPRVTYEQYF
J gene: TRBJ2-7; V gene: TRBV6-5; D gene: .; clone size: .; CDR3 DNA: TGTGCCAGCGGGGGCCGACTAGTGCCCTCCTACGAGCAGTACTTC; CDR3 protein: CASGGRLVPSYEQYF
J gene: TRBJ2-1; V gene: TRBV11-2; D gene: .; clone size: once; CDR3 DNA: TGTGCCAGCAGCTTAGACGGAGGGGAGCAGTTCTTC; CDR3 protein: CASSLDGGEQFF
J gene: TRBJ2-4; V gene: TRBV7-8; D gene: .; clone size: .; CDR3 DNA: TGTGCCAGCAGCCCCGCGGAGCGGCTTACCAAAAACATTCAGTACTTC; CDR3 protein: CASSPAERLTKNIQYF
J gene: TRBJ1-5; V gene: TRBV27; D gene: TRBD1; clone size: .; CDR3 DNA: TGTGCCAGCAGTTTAGCAAATTGGACAGGCCCCGTTTATAGCAATCAGCCCCAGCATTTT; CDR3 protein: CASSLANWTGPVYSNQPQHF
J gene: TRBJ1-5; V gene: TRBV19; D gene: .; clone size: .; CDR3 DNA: TGTGCCAGTAGTATTGCCAGGGTAACAGGGCAGCCCCAGCATTTT; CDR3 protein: CASSIARVTGQPQHF
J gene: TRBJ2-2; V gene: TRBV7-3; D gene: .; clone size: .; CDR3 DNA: TGTGCCAGCAGCCGTTCGAGGGGCGAGATAGCCGGGGAGCTGTTTTTT; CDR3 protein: CASSRSRGEIAGELFF
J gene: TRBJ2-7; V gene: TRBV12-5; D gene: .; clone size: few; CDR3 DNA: TGTGCTAGTGCCTTCGACAGCGAGCAGTACTTC; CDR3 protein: CASAFDSEQYF
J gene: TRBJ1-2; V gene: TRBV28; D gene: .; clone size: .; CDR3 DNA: TGTGCCAGCAGCTGGGGGGGTTGGATCTATGGCTACACCTTC; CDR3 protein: CASSWGGWIYGYTF
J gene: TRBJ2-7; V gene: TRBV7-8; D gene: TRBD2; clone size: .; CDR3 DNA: TGTGCCAGCAGCTCGAGCGGGAGGGGTTGGCAGTACTTC; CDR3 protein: CASSSSGRGWQYF
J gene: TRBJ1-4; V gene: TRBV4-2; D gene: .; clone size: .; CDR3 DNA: TGTGCCAGCAGCCAGACCAGCGACACAAGAGGTGAAAAACTGTTTTTT; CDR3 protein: CASSQTSDTRGEKLFF
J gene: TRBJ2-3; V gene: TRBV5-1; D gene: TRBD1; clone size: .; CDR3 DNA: TGCGCCAGCAGCGAGCGAGGGGGCCCAGATACGCAGTATTTT; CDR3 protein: CASSERGGPDTQYF
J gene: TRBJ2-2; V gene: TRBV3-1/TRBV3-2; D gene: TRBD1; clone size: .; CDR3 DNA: TGTGCCAGCAGCCAAGTTGAGACAGGGGGGAACGGGGAGCTGTTTTTT; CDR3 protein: CASSQVETGGNGELFF
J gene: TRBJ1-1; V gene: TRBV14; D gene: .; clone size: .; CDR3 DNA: TGTGCCAGCAGCCAAGAGGAGCAGGGAGGATGGGAAGACACTGAAGCTTTCTTT; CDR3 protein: CASSQEEQGGWEDTEAFF
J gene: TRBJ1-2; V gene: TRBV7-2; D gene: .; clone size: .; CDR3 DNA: TGTGCCAGCAGCTTATGGGCGGATGGCTACACCTTC; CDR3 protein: CASSLWADGYTF
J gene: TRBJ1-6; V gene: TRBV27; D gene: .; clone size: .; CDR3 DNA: TGTGCCAGCAGTTTAAAAATCCCGGGGGGGGAAAGCTCCTATAATTCACCCCTCCACTTT; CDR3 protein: CASSLKIPGGESSYNSPLHF
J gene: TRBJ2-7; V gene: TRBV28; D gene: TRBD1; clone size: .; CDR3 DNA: TGTGCCAGCAAACTCGGGACAGTGTACTTC; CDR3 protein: CASKLGTVYF
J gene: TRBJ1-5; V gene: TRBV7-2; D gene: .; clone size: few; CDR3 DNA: TGTGCCAGCAGCTTACGCGGGGGCGGGGATCAGCCCCAGCATTTT; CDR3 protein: CASSLRGGGDQPQHF
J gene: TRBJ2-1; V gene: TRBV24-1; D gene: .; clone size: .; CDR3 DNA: TGTGCCACCAGCCCCGGTGGTCCAGCTTACAATGAGCAGTTCTTC; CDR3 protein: CATSPGGPAYNEQFF
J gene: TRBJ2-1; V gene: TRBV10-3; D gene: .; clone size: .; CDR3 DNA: TGTGCCCCCAAAAGGGGGTTCTTC; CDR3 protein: CAPKRGFF
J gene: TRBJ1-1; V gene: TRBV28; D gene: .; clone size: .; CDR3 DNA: TGTGCCAGCAGCTCCGGGACGGCGAACACTGAAGCTTTCTTT; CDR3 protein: CASSSGTANTEAFF
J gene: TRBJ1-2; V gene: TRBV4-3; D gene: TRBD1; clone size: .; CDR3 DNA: TGCGCCAGCAGCGCTCGACAGGGAGGCGGCTACACCTTC; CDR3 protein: CASSARQGGGYTF
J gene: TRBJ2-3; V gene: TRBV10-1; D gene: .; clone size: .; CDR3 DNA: TGCGCCAGCAGTGATGGACTTCGCACAGATACGCAGTATTTT; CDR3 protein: CASSDGLRTDTQYF
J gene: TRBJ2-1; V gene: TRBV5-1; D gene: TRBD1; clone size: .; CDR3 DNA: TGCGCCAGCAGCTGGATGGACAGGGCCCAGGGTGAGCAGTTCTTC; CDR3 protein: CASSWMDRAQGEQFF
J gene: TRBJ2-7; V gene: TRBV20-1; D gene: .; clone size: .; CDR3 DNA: TGCAGTGCTAGTGAGCGGTCCTACGAGCAGTACTTC; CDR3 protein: CSASERSYEQYF
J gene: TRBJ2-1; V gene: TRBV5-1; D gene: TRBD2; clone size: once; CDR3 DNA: TGCGCCAGCATCCGGGGGGGATCAAGCTCCTACAATGAGCAGTTCTTC; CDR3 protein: CASIRGGSSSYNEQFF
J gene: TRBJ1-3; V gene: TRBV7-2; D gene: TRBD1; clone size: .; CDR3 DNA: TGTGCCAGCAGCTTAAGGAGGGGACAGGGGGCGGGAGGAAACACCATATATTTT; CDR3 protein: CASSLRRGQGAGGNTIYF
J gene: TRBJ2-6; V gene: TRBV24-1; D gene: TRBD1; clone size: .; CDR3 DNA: TGTGCCACCAGTGATTGGACAGGCATTGGGGCCAACGTCCTGACTTTC; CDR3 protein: CATSDWTGIGANVLTF
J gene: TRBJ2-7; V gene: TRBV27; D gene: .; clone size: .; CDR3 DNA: TGTGCCAGCAGTTTACTGGGATACGGCGACGAGCAGTACTTC; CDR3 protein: CASSLLGYGDEQYF
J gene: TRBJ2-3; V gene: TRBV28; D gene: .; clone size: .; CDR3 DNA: TGTGCCAGCAGTGTCCCTCAGGAGGGTGATACGCAGTATTTT; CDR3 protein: CASSVPQEGDTQYF
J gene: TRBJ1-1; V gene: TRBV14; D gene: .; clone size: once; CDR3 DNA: TGTGCCAGCAGCCAAGGGGGGAGAGGAGCTTTCTTT; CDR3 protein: CASSQGGRGAFF
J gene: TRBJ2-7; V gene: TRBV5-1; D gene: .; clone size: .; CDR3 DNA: TGCGCCAGCACCGAGAACCTGGGGCCCTACGAGCAGTACTTC; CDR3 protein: CASTENLGPYEQYF
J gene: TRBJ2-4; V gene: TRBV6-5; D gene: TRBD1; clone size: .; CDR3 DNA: TGTGCCACTACTAGACAGGGCGTAGCCAAAAACATTCAGTACTTC; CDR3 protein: CATTRQGVAKNIQYF
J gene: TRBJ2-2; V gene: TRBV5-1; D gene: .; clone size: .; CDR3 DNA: TGCGCCAGCAGCTTGATGGGTCGAGTGGCAGGGACCGGGGAGCTGTTTTTT; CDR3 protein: CASSLMGRVAGTGELFF
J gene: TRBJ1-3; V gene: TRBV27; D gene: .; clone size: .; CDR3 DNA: TGTGCCAGCAGTCCCAGGCTCTCTGGAAACACCATATATTTT; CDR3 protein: CASSPRLSGNTIYF
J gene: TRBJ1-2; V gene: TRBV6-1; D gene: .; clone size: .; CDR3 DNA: TGTGCCAGCAGTGACCTAACTGGTGGCTACACCTTC; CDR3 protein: CASSDLTGGYTF
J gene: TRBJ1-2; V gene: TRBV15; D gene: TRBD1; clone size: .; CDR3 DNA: TGTGCCACCAGCAGTCGCCCGGGACAGGGATGGAACTATGGCTACACCTTC; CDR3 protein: CATSSRPGQGWNYGYTF
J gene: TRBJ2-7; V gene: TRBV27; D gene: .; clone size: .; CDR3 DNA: TGTGCCAGCAGCCTTCTTCGGGACGGGGCCTACGAGCAGTACTTC; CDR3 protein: CASSLLRDGAYEQYF
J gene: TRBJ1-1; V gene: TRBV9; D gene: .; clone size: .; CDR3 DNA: TGTGCCAGCAGCGCACCCGGAAGGGAGCCTGAAGCTTTCTTT; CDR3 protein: CASSAPGREPEAFF
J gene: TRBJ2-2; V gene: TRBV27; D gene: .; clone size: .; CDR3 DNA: TGTGCCAGCAGTTTAATCTCCGCGAACACCGGGGAGCTGTTTTTT; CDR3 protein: CASSLISANTGELFF
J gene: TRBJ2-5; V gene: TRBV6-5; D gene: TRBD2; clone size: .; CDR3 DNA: TGTGCCAGTATTATGACCAGCGGGAACCCCAGGGCCCAGTACTTC; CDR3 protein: CASIMTSGNPRAQYF
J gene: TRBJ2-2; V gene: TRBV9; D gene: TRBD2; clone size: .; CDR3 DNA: TGTGCCAGCAGCCTTACCGGGACTAGCGAGGCCGGGGAGCTGTTTTTT; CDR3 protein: CASSLTGTSEAGELFF
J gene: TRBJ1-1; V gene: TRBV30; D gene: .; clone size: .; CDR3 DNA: TGTGCCTGGGCCCCGGGGCCGAACACTGAAGCTTTCTTT; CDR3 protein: CAWAPGPNTEAFF
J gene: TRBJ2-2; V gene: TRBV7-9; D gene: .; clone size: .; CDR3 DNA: TGTGCCAGCAGCTCGGCCCCATTTGGGGGGGAGCTGTTTTTT; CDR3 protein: CASSSAPFGGELFF
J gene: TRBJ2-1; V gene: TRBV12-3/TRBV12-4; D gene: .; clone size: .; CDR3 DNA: TGTGCCAGCAGCCAAGGTTCCTACAATGAGCAGTTCTTC; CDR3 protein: CASSQGSYNEQFF
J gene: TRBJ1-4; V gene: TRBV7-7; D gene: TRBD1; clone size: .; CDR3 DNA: TGTGCCAGCAGCCCAGGGGGAACTAATGAAAAACTGTTTTTT; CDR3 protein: CASSPGGTNEKLFF
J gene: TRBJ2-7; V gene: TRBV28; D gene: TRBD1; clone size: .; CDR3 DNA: TGTGCCAGCAGTTTCCCCTCAGACAGGGTACAGGACGAGCAGTACTTC; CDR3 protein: CASSFPSDRVQDEQYF
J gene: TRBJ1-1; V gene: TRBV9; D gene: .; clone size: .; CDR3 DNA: TGTGCCAGCAGCGTAGTGACGGTGAACACTGAAGCTTTCTTT; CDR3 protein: CASSVVTVNTEAFF
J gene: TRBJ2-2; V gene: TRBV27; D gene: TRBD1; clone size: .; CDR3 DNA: TGTGCCAGCAGTTTAAGTCGGACAGGGTGGACCGGGGAGCTGTTTTTT; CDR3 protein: CASSLSRTGWTGELFF
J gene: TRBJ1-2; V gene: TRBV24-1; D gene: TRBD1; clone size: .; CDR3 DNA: TGTGCCACCAGTGATCCCGGGACAGGGGAAGGCTACACCTTC; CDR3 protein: CATSDPGTGEGYTF
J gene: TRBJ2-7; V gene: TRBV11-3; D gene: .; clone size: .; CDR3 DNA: TGTGCCAGCAGCTTAGGTCCGGCCTACGAGCAGTACTTC; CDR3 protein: CASSLGPAYEQYF